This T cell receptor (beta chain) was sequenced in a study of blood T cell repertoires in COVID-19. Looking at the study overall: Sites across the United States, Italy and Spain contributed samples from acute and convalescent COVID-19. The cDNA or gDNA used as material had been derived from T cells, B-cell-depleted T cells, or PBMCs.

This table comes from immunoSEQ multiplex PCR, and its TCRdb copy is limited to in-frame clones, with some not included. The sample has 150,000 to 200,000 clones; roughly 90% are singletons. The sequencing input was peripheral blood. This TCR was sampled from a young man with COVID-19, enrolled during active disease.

The CDR3 is CASSQTGDTDTQYF. CDR3 sequence (DNA): TGTGCCAGCAGTCAGACAGGGGATACAGATACGCAGTATTTT. The chain couples TRBV6-4 to TRBJ2-3; 8 nucleotides match TRBD1. The CDR3 has 14 amino acids. CDR1 and CDR2 (germline): MRHNA, SNTAGT. The V gene end was trimmed by 5 bases and the J gene end by 3 bases; junction bases not matched to a gene: 4.